Following are 28 T cell receptor beta chains from one sample sequenced in a study of cytomegalovirus exposure and HLA in healthy donors. PCR involved 60 Vbeta and 13 Jbeta primers. The assay was immunoSEQ multiplex PCR, and TCRdb's table has in-frame clones only and misses some. The sample yields 80,000 to 95,000 clones, around nine tenths seen once. Sequencing was performed on PBMCs. These receptor sequences come from a man aged 30-40 years in good health and CMV-seropositive.

This clone showed up just once. CDR3 DNA: TGTGCCACCACCCCCCATGGACAGGAGAACACCGGGGAGCTGTTTTTT. This translates into CATTPHGQENTGELFF. The chain recombines TRBV27 with TRBJ2-2; TRBD1 matches at 7 bases. This CDR3 contains 16 residues. The germline gives CDR1 MNHEY, CDR2 SMNVEV (reference sequence). After removal of 10 bases from V and 1 base from J, the junction contained 12 bases not matched to a gene.

The genes are TRBV5-4 and TRBJ2-5, with D maybe TRBD2 (5 bases). The CDR3 spans 15 residues. The V gene lost 0 bases and the J gene lost 1 base, with 10 bases spanning the gap. Germline V CDR1 and CDR2: SGHNT, YYREEE (reference sequence). The CDR3 nucleotides read TGTGCCAGCAGCTTGGATCTGACTACCCAAGAGACCCAGTACTTC. It yields the protein CASSLDLTTQETQYF.

This chain links TRBV4-1 with TRBJ2-7, with 7 bases lining up with TRBD1. Germline trimming cut 5 bases from V and 2 bases from J; bases unmatched to any gene: 15. Germline CDR1 reads MGHRA; CDR2 reads YSYEKL. This CDR3 spans 17 amino acids. The CDR3 region has the DNA TGCGCCAGCAGCTCAGCAACCGGGGCAGGGGGAACCTACGAGCAGTACTTC. Encoded protein: CASSSATGAGGTYEQYF.

The chain uses TRBV28 and TRBJ2-7; D call uncertain. Germline assignment: CDR1 MDHEN and CDR2 SYDVKM. This CDR3 spans 13 amino acids. V was trimmed by 6 bases and J by 3 bases, leaving 12 bases between them. CDR3 nucleotide sequence: TGTGCCAGCAGCCCGACTGATAACTACGAGCAGTACTTC. Translating gives CASSPTDNYEQYF.

This clone occurred once. The chain couples TRBV6-1 to TRBJ1-5; D is perhaps TRBD1 (6 bases). V was trimmed by 11 bases and J by 6 bases, leaving 17 bases between them. The CDR3 runs 13 residues. CDR1 and CDR2 (germline): MNHNS, SASEGT. The CDR3 DNA follows: TGTGCCCACAGGGCCGGGGAACGTCAGCCCCAGCATTTT. Its protein product is CAHRAGERQPQHF.

The rearrangement uses TRBV6-1 and TRBJ1-4; D is uncertain. Germline CDR1 MNHNS, CDR2 SASEGT. The V and J ends lost 2 bases and 7 bases respectively, with 17 bases between them. The CDR3 consists of 16 residues. CDR3 in DNA: TGTGCCAGCAGTGAACCCGACGGAGGCCGATCTGAAAAACTGTTTTTT. It encodes CASSEPDGGRSEKLFF.

This clone was found a few times. V and J are TRBV7-2 and TRBJ2-5, with D tentatively TRBD1 (7 bases). The ends were cut back, 3 bases at V and 5 bases at J, with 10 bases in the middle. The CDR3 extends over 13 amino acids. Germline loops: CDR1 SGHTA, CDR2 FQGNSA. DNA of the CDR3: TGTGCCAGCAGCTTTGCAGGGGGGGAGACCCAGTACTTC. It translates to CASSFAGGETQYF.

The V call is TRBV10-2, the J call TRBJ1-1; D is perhaps TRBD1 (6 bases). CDR3 length equals 13 residues. CDR1 and CDR2 (germline): WSHSY, SAAADI. Trimming took off 10 bases at V and 3 bases at J, with 15 bases between the two ends. The CDR3 DNA reads TGCGCCACCAAGGGGACAACTTACACTGAAGCTTTCTTT. Translation: CATKGTTYTEAFF.

The chain links TRBV5-1 to TRBJ2-1; TRBD2 matches 10 bases. The ends lost 3 bases at V and 6 bases at J; junction bases unmatched: 3. This CDR3 is built from 14 residues. Germline CDR1 SGHRS, CDR2 YFSETQ. The CDR3 DNA reads TGCGCCAGCAGCTCTGGACTAGCGGCCAATGAGCAGTTCTTC. Translated, it gives CASSSGLAANEQFF.

This clone was counted once. This chain links TRBV5-1 with TRBJ2-5; perhaps TRBD1 as D (6 bases). The CDR3 totals 15 residues. V was trimmed by 0 bases and J by 2 bases, leaving 11 bases between them. CDR1 is SGHRS and CDR2 is YFSETQ in the germline V gene. CDR3 sequence reads: CASSLVGDMQETQYF. The CDR3 DNA sequence: TGCGCCAGCAGCTTGGTGGGGGACATGCAAGAGACCCAGTACTTC. Complete variable domain (other parts from reference TRBV5-1 and TRBJ2-5): KAGVTQTPRYLIKTRGQQVTLSCSPISGHRSVSWYQQTPGQGLQFLFEYFSETQRNKGNFPGRFSGRQFSNSRSEMNVSTLELGDSALYLCASSLVGDMQETQYFGPGTRLLVL.

The chain recombines TRBV7-6 with TRBJ2-7; TRBD2 matches 10 bases. Germline V gene data show CDR1 as SGHVS and CDR2 as FNYEAQ. The CDR3 has 14 amino acids. Trimming took 1 base from V and 6 from J; bases not matched to a gene: 3. The CDR3: CASSLGLAGAEQYF. The CDR3 bases are TGTGCCAGCAGCTTAGGCCTAGCGGGAGCCGAGCAGTACTTC.

The gene calls are TRBV5-4 and TRBJ1-2, with 7 bases that match TRBD1. This CDR3 comprises 16 residues. V dropped 0 bases and J dropped 4; count of bases not matched to a gene: 9. The V gene's germline CDR1 is SGHNT and CDR2 YYREEE (reference sequence). This CDR3 reads CASSLEGTGQLYGYTF. CDR3 bases: TGTGCCAGCAGCTTGGAGGGGACGGGACAGCTCTATGGCTACACCTTC.

The rearrangement joins TRBV28 to TRBJ2-5; 10 bases agree with TRBD2. V lost 5 bases, J lost 5 bases, and 2 bases stayed unmatched. The V gene's germline CDR1 is MDHEN and CDR2 SYDVKM. This CDR3 contains 13 residues. This chain's CDR3 is CASSGSGRETQYF. For the CDR3, the DNA is TGTGCCAGCAGTGGTAGCGGGAGGGAGACCCAGTACTTC. Looking up the rest from reference TRBV28 and TRBJ2-5 gives the full variable domain: DVKVTQSSRYLVKRTGEKVFLECVQDMDHENMFWYRQDPGLGLRLIYFSYDVKMKEKGDIPEGYSVSREKKERFSLILESASTNQTSMYLCASSGSGRETQYFGPGTRLLVL.

The CDR3 spells CAISESQGSLTDEQFF. CDR3 coding DNA: TGTGCCATCAGTGAGTCCCAGGGAAGTTTGACGGATGAGCAGTTCTTC. V and J are TRBV10-3 and TRBJ2-1; tentatively, D is TRBD1 (5 bases). The CDR3 has 16 residues. The germline gives CDR1 ENHRY, CDR2 SYGVKD. Trimming pared 0 bases from V and 8 bases from J, leaving 17 bases between.

This clone was counted a single time. The V and J genes are TRBV19 and TRBJ2-7; a possible D gene is TRBD2 (6 bases). The germline gives CDR1 LNHDA, CDR2 SQIVND (reference sequence). Trimming stripped 8 bases from V and 4 bases from J, with 12 bases between. The CDR3 is made up of 12 amino acids. The CDR3 DNA is TGTGCCAGTGGTTTTGGGGGGTACGAGCAGTACTTC. This gives the protein CASGFGGYEQYF.

This clone was seen once. This chain uses TRBV5-1 with TRBJ2-5, with D possibly matching TRBD2 (6 bases). Trimming took 2 bases from V and 4 from J, leaving 12 bases between them. This CDR3 is built from 14 residues. Germline CDR1 SGHRS, CDR2 YFSETQ. CDR3 bases: TGCGCCAGCAGCTTAGAACCGGGAGTAGAGACCCAGTACTTC. Amino acids: CASSLEPGVETQYF.

This clone was seen a single time. The CDR3, as DNA: TGTGCCAGCAGTTACATGTCATTGGCAGGGGGGAATGAGCAGTTCTTC. This translates into CASSYMSLAGGNEQFF. The genes are TRBV6-5 and TRBJ2-1; D perhaps matches TRBD1 (7 bases). This CDR3 is 16 amino acids long. The germline gives CDR1 MNHEY, CDR2 SVGAGI. V was pared by 2 bases and J by 7 bases, with 18 bases between.

This clone was recorded a few times. The genes are TRBV5-1 and TRBJ1-1, with D unresolved. Looked up from germline, CDR1 is SGHRS and CDR2 is YFSETQ. Trimming cost V 0 bases and J 0 bases, with 6 bases left between them. This CDR3 region has 14 residues. The CDR3 coding sequence is TGCGCCAGCAGCTTGGAACAAATGAACACTGAAGCTTTCTTT. The encoded protein is CASSLEQMNTEAFF. Filled out from reference TRBV5-1 and TRBJ1-1, the complete variable domain reads KAGVTQTPRYLIKTRGQQVTLSCSPISGHRSVSWYQQTPGQGLQFLFEYFSETQRNKGNFPGRFSGRQFSNSRSEMNVSTLELGDSALYLCASSLEQMNTEAFFGQGTRLTVV.

The V and J genes are TRBV11-3 and TRBJ2-7, with a tentative D call TRBD2 (5 bases). CDR3 length equals 13 residues. V lost 1 base and J 6 bases, leaving 10 bases between the germline ends. Germline loops: CDR1 SGHNT, CDR2 YENEEA. As DNA, the CDR3 is TGTGCCAGCAGCTTAGTTGGACTCGGCGAGCAGTACTTC. Amino acid sequence: CASSLVGLGEQYF.

This clone appeared once. J is TRBJ2-5 and V is TRBV10-3; 9 positions match TRBD2. V was pared by 0 bases and J by 11 bases, with 10 bases of the junction left unmatched. CDR1 and CDR2 (germline): ENHRY, SYGVKD. This CDR3 contains 15 residues. The CDR3, as DNA: TGTGCCATCAGTGAGTCCGCGGGAGGGCCTGGGGAGCAGTACTTC. Translating it yields CAISESAGGPGEQYF.

This rearrangement joins TRBV27 to TRBJ2-5; D not resolved. CDR3 length: 15 residues. Germline CDR1 reads MNHEY; CDR2 reads SMNVEV (reference sequence). V lost 1 base and J lost 0, with 9 bases in between. This CDR3 reads CASSLLGEHQETQYF. Here the CDR3 DNA reads TGTGCCAGCAGTTTATTAGGAGAGCACCAAGAGACCCAGTACTTC.

This clone was recorded only once. The chain couples TRBV7-9 to TRBJ2-1; 9 nucleotides match TRBD1. The CDR3 consists of 13 residues. The V gene end was trimmed by 8 bases and the J gene end by 7 bases; junction bases not matched to a gene: 6. Germline V gene lookup returns CDR1 SEHNR and CDR2 FQNEAQ (reference sequence). In DNA, the CDR3 is TGTGCCAGCGGAACGACAGGGGGGAATGAGCAGTTCTTC. Its protein product is CASGTTGGNEQFF.

CDR3 protein: CASSSLETQYF. DNA for the CDR3: TGTGCCAGCAGTTCTTTGGAGACCCAGTACTTC. The J gene is TRBJ2-5, the V gene TRBV7-2; no clear D. CDR3 size: 11 residues. Germline V gene sequence: CDR1 SGHTA, CDR2 FQGNSA. The germline V and J ends were trimmed by 6 bases and 5 bases, with 7 bases remaining between them.

The chain carries TRBV30 and TRBJ1-5; the D gene is possibly TRBD1 (6 bases). The V end lost 4 bases, the J end lost 0 bases, and 10 bases lay between the germline ends. Germline lookup yields CDR1 GTSNPN and CDR2 SVGIG (reference sequence). CDR3 length: 14 residues. The CDR3 DNA reads as TGTGCCTGGAAAGGACAGAATAGCAATCAGCCCCAGCATTTT. This translates into CAWKGQNSNQPQHF. Combining the CDR3 with reference TRBV30 and TRBJ1-5 gives the whole variable domain SQTIHQWPATLVQPVGSPLSLECTVEGTSNPNLYWYRQAAGRGLQLLFYSVGIGQISSEVPQNLSASRPQDRQFILSSKKLLLSDSGFYLCAWKGQNSNQPQHFGDGTRLSIL.

Only one count was recorded for this clone. The chain has TRBV30 and TRBJ1-1, with D possibly being TRBD1 (5 bases). Trimming pared 4 bases from V and 1 base from J, leaving 13 bases between. The germline V gene has CDR1 GTSNPN and CDR2 SVGIG (reference sequence). CDR3 length: 14 residues. CDR3 region: CAWTPGDWNTEAFF. In DNA, the CDR3 is TGTGCCTGGACCCCCGGGGACTGGAACACTGAAGCTTTCTTT.

The V gene is TRBV5-1, the J gene TRBJ2-2, with 7 bases aligning to TRBD1. The CDR3 runs 14 residues. Germline V gene sequence: CDR1 SGHRS, CDR2 YFSETQ. Trimming took 0 bases from V and 7 from J; bases not matched to a gene: 3. In DNA form, the CDR3 reads TGCGCCAGCAGCTTGGGCCAGGGGGACGGGGAGCTGTTTTTT. Residues: CASSLGQGDGELFF.

The chain has TRBV28 and TRBJ2-5, with 11 bases aligning to TRBD2. V was clipped by 3 bases and J by 5 bases; unmatched bases: 5. Germline values: CDR1 MDHEN, CDR2 SYDVKM. The CDR3 consists of 15 residues. The CDR3 loop reads CASSFSGRAGETQYF. The CDR3 DNA reads TGTGCCAGCAGTTTTAGCGGGAGGGCCGGGGAGACCCAGTACTTC.

The gene calls are TRBV7-8 and TRBJ2-7; 8 nucleotides align to TRBD1. This CDR3 contains 17 residues. V trimming: 1 base; J trimming: 0 bases; junction bases outside the gene matches: 8. Germline assignment: CDR1 SGHVS and CDR2 FQNEAQ. The CDR3 coding sequence is TGTGCCAGCAGCTTAGAATTCGGCACAGGGGGCTCCTACGAGCAGTACTTC. Its protein is CASSLEFGTGGSYEQYF.